This paragraph covers one T cell receptor (beta chain) sequence. Trimming left V 1 base short and J 0 bases short, with 9 bases between. The CDR3 contains 14 residues. CDR1 GTSNPN and CDR2 SVGIG come from the germline V gene (reference sequence). As processed by the authors: Reference gene primer amplification gave nucleated cell count estimates. The data were produced by immunoSEQ multiplex PCR, yet TCRdb's version contains in-frame clones alone and is incomplete. V, J and clone size reflect that table, while D and trimming were determined from the DNA. The data hold approximately 170,000 clones, with about 85% observed a single time. This entry comes from a study of blood T cell repertoires in COVID-19. On the study more broadly: Donors in the United States, Italy and Spain gave samples during acute or convalescent COVID-19.

This clonotype was sampled from a woman in her 70s with COVID-19, enrolled during active disease. The chain recombines TRBV30 with TRBJ1-2; D not resolved. The sequenced sample consisted of peripheral blood. For the CDR3, the DNA is TGTGCCTGGAGTGCCCACCGGGCTAACTATGGCTACACCTTC. Translating it yields CAWSAHRANYGYTF.